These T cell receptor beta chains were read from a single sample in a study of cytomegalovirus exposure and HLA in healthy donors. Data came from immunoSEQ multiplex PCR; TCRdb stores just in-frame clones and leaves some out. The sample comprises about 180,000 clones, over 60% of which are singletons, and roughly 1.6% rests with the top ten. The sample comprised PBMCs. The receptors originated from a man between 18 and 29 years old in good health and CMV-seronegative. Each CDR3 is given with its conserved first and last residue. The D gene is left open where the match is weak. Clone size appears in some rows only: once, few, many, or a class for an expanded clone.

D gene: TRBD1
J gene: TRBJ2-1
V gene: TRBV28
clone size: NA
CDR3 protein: CASSPPGTGPNEQFF
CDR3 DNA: TGTGCCAGCAGTCCCCCCGGGACAGGGCCCAATGAGCAGTTCTTC

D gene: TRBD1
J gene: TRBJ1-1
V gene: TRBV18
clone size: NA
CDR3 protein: CASSPGQVNTEAFF
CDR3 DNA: TGTGCCAGCTCACCAGGACAGGTTAACACTGAAGCTTTCTTT

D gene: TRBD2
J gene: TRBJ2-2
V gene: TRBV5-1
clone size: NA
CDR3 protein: CASLGLAGAPGELFF
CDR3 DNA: TGCGCCAGCTTAGGACTAGCGGGAGCCCCCGGGGAGCTGTTTTTT

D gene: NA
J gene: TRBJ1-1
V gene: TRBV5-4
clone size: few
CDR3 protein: CASSFAPGAEAFF
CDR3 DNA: TGTGCCAGCAGCTTCGCCCCAGGGGCCGAAGCTTTCTTT

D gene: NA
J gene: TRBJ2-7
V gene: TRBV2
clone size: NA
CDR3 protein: CASSERGFREQYF
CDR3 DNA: TGTGCCAGCAGTGAACGCGGATTCCGCGAGCAGTACTTC

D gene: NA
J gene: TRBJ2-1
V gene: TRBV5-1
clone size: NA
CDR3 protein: CASSLEWLPGNEQFF
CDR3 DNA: TGCGCCAGCAGCTTGGAGTGGCTCCCTGGCAATGAGCAGTTCTTC

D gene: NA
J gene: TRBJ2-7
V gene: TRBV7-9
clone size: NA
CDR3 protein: CASSSGRDEQYF
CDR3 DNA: TGTGCCAGCAGCTCGGGCAGGGACGAGCAGTACTTC

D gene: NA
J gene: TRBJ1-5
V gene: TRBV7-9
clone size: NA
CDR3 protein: CSSSLNEGAQHF
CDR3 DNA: TGTTCCAGCAGCTTAAACGAGGGGGCCCAGCATTTT

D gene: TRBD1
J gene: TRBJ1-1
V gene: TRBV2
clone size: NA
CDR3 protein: CASRADRMGTEAFF
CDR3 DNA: TGTGCCAGCAGGGCGGACAGGATGGGCACTGAAGCTTTCTTT

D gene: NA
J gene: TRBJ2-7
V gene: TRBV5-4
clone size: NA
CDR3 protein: CASSLGSLSSYEQYF
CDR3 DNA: TGTGCCAGCAGCCTCGGGAGCCTGAGCTCCTACGAGCAGTACTTC

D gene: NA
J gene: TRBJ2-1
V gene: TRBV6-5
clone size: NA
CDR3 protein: CASSSRGALYNEQFF
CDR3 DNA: TGTGCCAGCAGTTCCCGGGGGGCCCTCTACAATGAGCAGTTCTTC

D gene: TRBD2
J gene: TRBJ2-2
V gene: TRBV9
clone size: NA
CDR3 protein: CASSVRAGGAGELFF
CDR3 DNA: TGTGCCAGCAGCGTACGAGCGGGAGGGGCCGGGGAGCTGTTTTTT

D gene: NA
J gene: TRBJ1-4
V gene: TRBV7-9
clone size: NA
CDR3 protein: CASRNPGSSNEKLFF
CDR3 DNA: TGTGCCAGCAGAAATCCCGGGAGCTCTAATGAAAAACTGTTTTTT

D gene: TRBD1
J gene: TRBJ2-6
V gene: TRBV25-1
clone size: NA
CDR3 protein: CASSDGQAGANVLTF
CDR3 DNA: TGTGCCAGCAGTGATGGACAGGCTGGGGCCAACGTCCTGACTTTC

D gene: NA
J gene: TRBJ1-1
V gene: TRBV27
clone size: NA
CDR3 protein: CASSTSMNTEAFF
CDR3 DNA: TGTGCCAGCTCAACTAGCATGAACACTGAAGCTTTCTTT

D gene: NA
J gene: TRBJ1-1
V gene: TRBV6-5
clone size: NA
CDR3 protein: CASSYGQTTEAFF
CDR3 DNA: TGTGCCAGCAGTTACGGGCAGACCACTGAAGCTTTCTTT

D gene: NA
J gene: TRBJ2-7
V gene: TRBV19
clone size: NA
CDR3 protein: CASSPVRGSYEQYF
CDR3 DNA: TGTGCCAGTAGTCCAGTTAGGGGATCCTACGAGCAGTACTTC

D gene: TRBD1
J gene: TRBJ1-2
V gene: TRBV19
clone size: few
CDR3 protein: CASSVGTANYGYTF
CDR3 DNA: TGTGCCAGTAGTGTCGGGACAGCCAACTATGGCTACACCTTC

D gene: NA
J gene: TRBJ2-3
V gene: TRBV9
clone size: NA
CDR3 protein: CASSVGAGFTDTQYF
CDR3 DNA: TGTGCCAGCAGCGTAGGTGCGGGGTTCACAGATACGCAGTATTTT

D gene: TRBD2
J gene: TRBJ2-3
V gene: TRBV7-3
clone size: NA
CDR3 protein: CASRVTGGPTDTQYF
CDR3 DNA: TGTGCCAGCAGGGTGACGGGGGGTCCCACAGATACGCAGTATTTT

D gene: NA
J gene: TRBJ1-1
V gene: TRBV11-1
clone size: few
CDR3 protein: CASSIYRETEAFF
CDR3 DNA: TGTGCCAGCAGCATCTACCGGGAGACTGAAGCTTTCTTT

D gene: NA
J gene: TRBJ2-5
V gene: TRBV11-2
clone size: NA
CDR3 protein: CASSPNQSGTQYF
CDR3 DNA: TGTGCCAGCAGCCCCAACCAGTCGGGGACCCAGTACTTC

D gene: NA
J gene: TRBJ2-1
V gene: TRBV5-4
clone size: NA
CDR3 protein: CASSLGAHRENEQFF
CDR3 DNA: TGTGCCAGCAGCTTGGGGGCCCACAGGGAGAATGAGCAGTTCTTC

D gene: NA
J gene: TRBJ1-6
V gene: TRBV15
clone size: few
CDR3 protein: CATSTRTVKGNSPLHF
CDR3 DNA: TGTGCCACCAGCACCCGGACAGTTAAGGGGAATTCACCCCTCCACTTT

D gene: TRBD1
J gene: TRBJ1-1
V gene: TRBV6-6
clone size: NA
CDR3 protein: CASSMTGGAGNTEAFF
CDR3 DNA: TGTGCCAGCAGCATGACAGGGGGCGCGGGGAACACTGAAGCTTTCTTT